The clone carrying this T cell receptor beta chain showed up just once. The data originate from a study of blood T cell repertoires in COVID-19. Trimming shortened V by 5 bases and J by 2 bases, and 10 bases separated the two germline ends. The germline CDR1 and CDR2 sequences are MNHEY and SMNVEV (reference sequence). The CDR3 has 13 residues. Produced via immunoSEQ multiplex PCR; TCRdb's table is partial and in-frame only. The sample contains hundreds of thousands of clones, 85% to 95% of which appear only once. This clonotype was obtained from a woman aged 18-29 years who had recovered from COVID-19. The chain carries TRBV27 and TRBJ2-7, with D tentatively TRBD1 (5 bases). Sequencing was carried out using PBMCs or T cells enriched from blood (not recorded which). CDR3 DNA sequence: TGTGCCAGCAGTCTGACAGTAACCTACGAGCAGTACTTC. Protein product: CASSLTVTYEQYF.